Listed below are T cell receptor beta chains from one sample, sequenced in a study of blood T cell repertoires in COVID-19. This table comes from immunoSEQ multiplex PCR, and its TCRdb copy is limited to in-frame clones, with some not included. The table records 350,000 to 550,000 clones, 80% to 90% of them present only once. The sequenced sample was peripheral blood. These receptors were obtained from a woman aged 25 to 39 with acute or convalescent COVID-19. CDR3s include the opening cysteine and the closing phenylalanine or tryptophan. The D gene is left open where the match is weak. Only some rows state a clone size, as once, few, many or a class for expanded clones.

DNA	CDR3	V	D	J	size
TGTGCCAGCAGCTTGGAACAGGCGGACTACGAGCAGTACTTC	CASSLEQADYEQYF	TRBV5-6	NA	TRBJ2-7	NA
TGTGCCAGCAGCACGGGGAGGAGGGAAAAACTGTTTTTT	CASSTGRREKLFF	TRBV11-2	NA	TRBJ1-4	NA
TGTGCCAGCACAGACAGGGTCTATGGCTACACCTTC	CASTDRVYGYTF	TRBV12-3/TRBV12-4	TRBD1	TRBJ1-2	NA
TGTGCCAGCAGTTCCATCAGGGGTAATTACGATGGCTACACCTTC	CASSSIRGNYDGYTF	TRBV27	NA	TRBJ1-2	NA
TGTGCCAGCAGCTCCGGGAAACTTACGGATACGCAGTATTTT	CASSSGKLTDTQYF	TRBV27	NA	TRBJ2-3	NA
TGTGCCAGCAGCAAAGTGTACTCCGAGCGGGGGGTCTCCTACGAGCAGTACTTC	CASSKVYSERGVSYEQYF	TRBV21-1	NA	TRBJ2-7	once
TGCGCCAGCAGCTTGGGTCTCGGGCAGCCCCAGCATTTT	CASSLGLGQPQHF	TRBV5-1	NA	TRBJ1-5	NA
TGTGCCAGCAGTGAAACAGGCCTAGCCAAAAACATTCAGTACTTC	CASSETGLAKNIQYF	TRBV2	NA	TRBJ2-4	NA
TGTGCCAGCAGTGGGGTAGGACAGGGGTTCGACACCTTC	CASSGVGQGFDTF	TRBV2	TRBD1	TRBJ1-2	few
TGTGCCAGCAGCAAATGTGCGTCGAGCCGTCAAGAGACCCAGTACTTC	CASSKCASSRQETQYF	TRBV21-1	NA	TRBJ2-5	NA
TGTGCCAGCAGCTCCTACCGAGGCGGGGGGCGTTTTCGGACAGATACGCAGTATTTT	CASSSYRGGGRFRTDTQYF	TRBV11-2	TRBD2	TRBJ2-3	few
TGCGCCAGCAGCCAAGAATTCGGCAATCAGCCCCAGCATTTT	CASSQEFGNQPQHF	TRBV4-1	NA	TRBJ1-5	NA
TGTGCCAGCCGACTACGAGGGGCCAACGTCCTGACTTTC	CASRLRGANVLTF	TRBV19	NA	TRBJ2-6	NA
TGTGCCAGTGCTAGACAGGGTTCGAACGGGGAGCTGTTTTTT	CASARQGSNGELFF	TRBV19	TRBD1	TRBJ2-2	NA
TGTGCCAGCAGCCTGGGGACTAGCGGGGTCTCCTACGAGCAGTACTTC	CASSLGTSGVSYEQYF	TRBV7-6	TRBD2	TRBJ2-7	NA
TGTGCCAGCAGAAAGTGGGGAGGCACCGGGGAGCTGTTTTTT	CASRKWGGTGELFF	TRBV28	NA	TRBJ2-2	once
TGTGCCAGCAGTGAACAGGGGGGAACTGAAGCTTTCTTT	CASSEQGGTEAFF	TRBV2	TRBD1	TRBJ1-1	NA
TGTGCCAGCAGTTTATACACCCTAGACGGCACAGATACGCAGTATTTT	CASSLYTLDGTDTQYF	TRBV28	NA	TRBJ2-3	NA
TGTGCCAGCAGCTTAGTACAGCCCCATGGGGAGCAGTACTTC	CASSLVQPHGEQYF	TRBV7-9	NA	TRBJ2-7	NA
TGTGCCAGCAGGGGGGGTGGGACAGGCGCTCTCAACGAGCAGTACTTC	CASRGGGTGALNEQYF	TRBV28	TRBD1	TRBJ2-7	NA
TGTGCCAGCAGCTGGGGGACAGGGAGCTACAATGAGCAGTTCTTC	CASSWGTGSYNEQFF	TRBV5-6	TRBD1	TRBJ2-1	NA
TGTGCCAGTAGTAAACTAACAGGGTTGGCTGAAGCTTTCTTT	CASSKLTGLAEAFF	TRBV19	NA	TRBJ1-1	NA
TGCGCCAGCGGGGAGAGCTCCTACAATGAGCAGTTCTTC	CASGESSYNEQFF	TRBV5-1	NA	TRBJ2-1	NA
TGCGCCAGCAGCTTGCGGCTAGCGGGGGCCACCTACAATGAGCAGTTCTTC	CASSLRLAGATYNEQFF	TRBV5-1	TRBD2	TRBJ2-1	once
TGTGCCAGCAGCTATAGCGGGGTCACAGATACGCAGTATTTT	CASSYSGVTDTQYF	TRBV5-6	TRBD2	TRBJ2-3	NA
TGTGCCAGCAGCTTAGACTGGGCAGGGTGGAATGAGCAGTTCTTC	CASSLDWAGWNEQFF	TRBV7-8	NA	TRBJ2-1	NA
TGTGCCAGTACCTCGGGACAGGGGAATTCACCCCTCCACTTT	CASTSGQGNSPLHF	TRBV19	TRBD1	TRBJ1-6	NA
TGCAGTGCCGCGGCTGTGGATGGCTACACCTTC	CSAAAVDGYTF	TRBV20-1	NA	TRBJ1-2	NA
TGTGCCAGCAGCTCGGGACTATATAACAATGAGCAGTTCTTC	CASSSGLYNNEQFF	TRBV7-3	TRBD2	TRBJ2-1	NA
TGTGCCAGTACCCCTAGCGGGGGGTCCTACAATGAGCAGTTCTTC	CASTPSGGSYNEQFF	TRBV19	TRBD2	TRBJ2-1	NA
TGTGCCAGCAGCTTGGACAGGGTAGCCAAAAACATTCAGTACTTC	CASSLDRVAKNIQYF	TRBV5-4	NA	TRBJ2-4	NA
TGCGCCAGCAGCCGACAGGGCTTGGGCTACGAGCAGTACTTC	CASSRQGLGYEQYF	TRBV4-1	TRBD1	TRBJ2-7	NA
TGTGCCAGCAGTTCCTCAAGCGGGGGGTCCTACGAGCAGTACTTC	CASSSSSGGSYEQYF	TRBV28	TRBD2	TRBJ2-7	NA
TGCGCCAGCAACTTGGTATCCTCGAACACTGAAGCTTTCTTT	CASNLVSSNTEAFF	TRBV5-1	NA	TRBJ1-1	NA
TGTGCCAGCAGCGAAACGCGGGACGGCTATGGCTACACCTTC	CASSETRDGYGYTF	TRBV14	NA	TRBJ1-2	once
TGTGCCAGCAGCGTAGAGTACAGACTATATAGCACAGATACGCAGTATTTT	CASSVEYRLYSTDTQYF	TRBV9	NA	TRBJ2-3	NA
TGTGCCAGCAGCCTGCAAAACAGGGGCACCGGGGAGCTGTTTTTT	CASSLQNRGTGELFF	TRBV3-1/TRBV3-2	TRBD1	TRBJ2-2	NA
TGTGCCAGCAGCCCCCTCGGAGAGTTAAACTATGGCTACACCTTC	CASSPLGELNYGYTF	TRBV13	NA	TRBJ1-2	NA
TGTGCCAGCAGCCTATCACAGCGGCAAACCTACGAGCAGTACTTC	CASSLSQRQTYEQYF	TRBV3-1/TRBV3-2	NA	TRBJ2-7	few
TGTGCCACCCAAGCGACAGGGTCGAACACCGGGGAGCTGTTTTTT	CATQATGSNTGELFF	TRBV27	TRBD1	TRBJ2-2	NA
TGCGCCAGCAGCCAAACAGGGGGCGGAGGTCAGCCCCAGCATTTT	CASSQTGGGGQPQHF	TRBV4-1	TRBD1	TRBJ1-5	NA
TGTGCCAGCAGCTCTAGACAGGGATGGGATGGCTACACCTTC	CASSSRQGWDGYTF	TRBV7-2	TRBD1	TRBJ1-2	NA
TGTGCCAGCAGTCGTGGGACAGGGTCTAAAGGAGCTTTCTTT	CASSRGTGSKGAFF	TRBV6-5	TRBD1	TRBJ1-1	NA